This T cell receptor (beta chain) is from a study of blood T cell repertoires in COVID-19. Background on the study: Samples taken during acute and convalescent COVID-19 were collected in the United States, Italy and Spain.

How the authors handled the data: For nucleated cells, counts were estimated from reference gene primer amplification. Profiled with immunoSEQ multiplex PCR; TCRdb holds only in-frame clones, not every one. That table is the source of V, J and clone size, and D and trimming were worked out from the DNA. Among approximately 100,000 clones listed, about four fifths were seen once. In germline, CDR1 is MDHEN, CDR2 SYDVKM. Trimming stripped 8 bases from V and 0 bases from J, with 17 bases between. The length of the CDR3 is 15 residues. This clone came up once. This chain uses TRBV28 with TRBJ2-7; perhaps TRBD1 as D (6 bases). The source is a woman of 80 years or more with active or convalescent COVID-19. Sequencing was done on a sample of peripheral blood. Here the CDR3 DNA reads TGTGCCAGCCGAACCCGGGACACCCGCTCCTACGAGCAGTACTTC. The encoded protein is CASRTRDTRSYEQYF.